The sequence of this T cell receptor (beta chain) was determined in a study of cytomegalovirus exposure and HLA in healthy donors. Study in general: Most genotyped donors, 81% of more than 300, had Caucasian-associated genetic ancestry. Notes on the study in general: Highest at DRB1 and lowest at HLA-C, TCR association rates differed among HLA loci in a later analysis. One later analysis reportedly identified an Asian-associated ancestry cluster that showed fewer N-insertions than the approximately 710-donor mean. Analysis performed later showed TCR beta chains linked to HLA being more clonally expanded than equally common others.

The V and J ends lost 8 bases and 4 bases, in that order; junction bases with no gene match: 4. There are 12 residues in the CDR3. The V gene's germline CDR1 is MDHEN and CDR2 SYDVKM. As for this clone: Its antigen is undetermined.

A multiplex PCR was run with 60 Vbeta primers and 13 Jbeta primers. The table came from immunoSEQ multiplex PCR; TCRdb's copy has only in-frame clones and leaves some out. The sample has 100,000 to 150,000 clones, 15% to 20% seen once. The clonotype was recovered from a female donor in good health and CMV-seropositive. Sequencing was performed on PBMCs. This sequence joins TRBV28 and TRBJ1-2; TRBD1 aligns across 7 bases. The CDR3 protein is CASRGQFYGYTF. The CDR3 DNA sequence: TGTGCCAGCCGGGGACAGTTCTATGGCTACACCTTC.